This is a list of T cell receptor beta chains from one sample in a study of regulatory T cells in long-lasting Graves disease. TCRdb fed the multiplex PCR reads into MiXCR, producing one record per CDR3 protein. There are over 650,000 distinct CDR3 sequences in the sample; roughly 30% occur only once, and under 55% lies in the top ten. The sample in question was peripheral blood mononuclear cells (PBMCs), obtained when the disease was refractory, from a patient treated with antithyroid drugs. These receptor sequences come from a female donor with Graves disease. Each CDR3 is given with its conserved first and last residue. The D gene is left open where the match is weak. Some rows have no size entry. The others give once, few or many, or a class for an expanded clone.

D	size	V	J	CDR3	DNA
-	-	TRBV20-1	TRBJ1-1	CSARRGGTEAFF	TGCAGTGCTAGAAGGGGGGGCACTGAAGCTTTCTTT
-	-	TRBV12-3/TRBV12-4	TRBJ2-7	CASSPIGGSIREQYF	TGTGCCAGCAGCCCAATAGGGGGATCTATCAGGGAGCAGTACTTC
-	many	TRBV12-3/TRBV12-4	TRBJ2-7	CASRLQGSYEQYF	TGTGCCAGCAGGCTACAGGGCTCCTACGAGCAGTACTTC
TRBD1	few	TRBV12-3/TRBV12-4	TRBJ1-2	CASSKDRGNGYTF	TGTGCCAGCAGTAAGGACAGGGGGAATGGCTACACCTTC
-	many	TRBV2	TRBJ2-7	CASSEQRYEQYF	TGTGCCAGCAGTGAACAGCGCTACGAGCAGTACTTC
-	-	TRBV6-1	TRBJ1-5	CASISGGGHSNQPQHF	TGTGCCAGCATCTCGGGGGGGGGTCATAGCAATCAGCCCCAGCATTTT
-	-	TRBV12-3/TRBV12-4	TRBJ2-7	CASSQESQPGTAISYEQYF	TGTGCCAGCAGCCAAGAGTCCCAGCCCGGGACTGCAATCTCCTACGAGCAGTACTTC
-	few	TRBV7-3	TRBJ2-5	CASSKDRSEKETQYF	TGTGCCAGCAGCAAAGACAGGTCCGAAAAAGAGACCCAGTACTTC
-	few	TRBV29-1	TRBJ1-1	CSVVGGGRAFF	TGCAGCGTTGTGGGAGGAGGGCGAGCTTTCTTT
-	few	TRBV24-1	TRBJ1-4	CATAGGESEKLFF	TGTGCCACAGCGGGGGGGGAGTCGGAAAAACTGTTTTTT
-	many	TRBV12-3/TRBV12-4	TRBJ1-2	CASSPKREIGYTF	TGTGCCAGCAGTCCCAAAAGGGAAATTGGCTACACCTTC
-	many	TRBV12-3/TRBV12-4	TRBJ2-7	CASSDRAYGYEQYF	TGTGCCAGCAGCGATCGGGCCTACGGCTACGAGCAGTACTTC
TRBD2	-	TRBV20-1	TRBJ2-7	CSAKGLAYEQCF	TGCAGTGCTAAGGGACTAGCGTACGAGCAGTGCTTC
TRBD2	-	TRBV10-3	TRBJ2-3	CAIRGLAGATDTQYF	TGTGCCATCAGGGGACTAGCGGGAGCAACAGATACGCAGTATTTT
-	-	TRBV3-1	TRBJ1-1	CASSQVQIAEAFF	TGTGCCAGCAGCCAAGTACAGATAGCTGAAGCTTTCTTT
-	few	TRBV20-1	TRBJ2-1	CSARETSGRRYNEQFF	TGCAGTGCTAGGGAGACCAGTGGGAGAAGGTACAATGAGCAGTTCTTC
TRBD2	few	TRBV9	TRBJ2-1	CASSASLAGDLNEQFF	TGTGCCAGCAGCGCTTCACTAGCGGGAGATCTCAATGAGCAGTTCTTC
-	few	TRBV29-1	TRBJ1-2	CSVERRSNYGYTF	TGCAGCGTTGAAAGACGTTCAAACTATGGCTACACCTTC
TRBD1	-	TRBV6-1	TRBJ2-3	CASSEQGQGADTQYF	TGTGCCAGCAGTGAACAAGGACAGGGCGCAGATACGCAGTATTTT
TRBD1	few	TRBV19	TRBJ1-1	CASRDPGTAKTEAFF	TGTGCCAGTAGGGATCCCGGGACAGCAAAAACTGAAGCTTTCTTT
-	-	TRBV12-3/TRBV12-4	TRBJ1-1	CASSYQPGVAEAFF	TGTGCCAGCAGTTACCAACCGGGGGTCGCTGAAGCTTTCTTT
-	-	TRBV19	TRBJ2-3	CASSTMGLNTDTQYF	TGTGCCAGTAGTACTATGGGGCTAAACACAGATACGCAGTATTTT
TRBD1	few	TRBV7-9	TRBJ2-5	CASSKRQGAGETQYF	TGTGCCAGCAGTAAACGACAGGGGGCTGGAGAGACCCAGTACTTC
-	many	TRBV12-3/TRBV12-4	TRBJ2-3	CASTFRRAMPDTQYF	TGTGCCAGCACTTTTAGAAGAGCTATGCCAGATACGCAGTATTTT
TRBD1	-	TRBV19	TRBJ1-2	CASSIPAGQANYGYTF	TGTGCCAGTAGTATACCGGCCGGACAGGCTAACTATGGCTACACCTTC
-	few	TRBV29-1	TRBJ2-6	CSVLPSGTGANVLTF	TGCAGCGTTCTTCCATCTGGCACTGGGGCCAACGTCCTGACTTTC
TRBD1	few	TRBV19	TRBJ2-5	CASSIGGTGERETQYF	TGTGCCAGTAGTATAGGAGGGACAGGGGAGCGAGAGACCCAGTACTTC
TRBD1	-	TRBV18	TRBJ1-5	CASSRTLTGASQPQHF	TGTGCCAGCTCACGAACCTTGACAGGGGCGAGTCAGCCCCAGCATTTT
TRBD1	-	TRBV11-2	TRBJ1-1	CASSRQGGEAFF	TGTGCCAGCAGCCGACAGGGTGGCGAAGCTTTCTTT
-	-	TRBV18	TRBJ1-1	CASSPWGEMNTEAFF	TGTGCCAGCTCACCATGGGGGGAAATGAACACTGAAGCTTTCTTT